This T cell receptor (beta chain) is from a study of OX40 agonist ivuxolimab in advanced cancers. Study information: Ivuxolimab, an agonist antibody against OX40 (CD134), was given to patients. Mean age approximately 59 years, range 23 to 79; approximately 83% male.

TCRdb keeps only in-frame clones here, not all; method: immunoSEQ multiplex PCR. The sample yields roughly 64,000 clones, around 90% seen once. The trim removed 5 bases at V and 2 bases at J, leaving 5 bases unmatched. There are 16 residues in the CDR3. Germline V gene sequence: CDR1 SGHTS, CDR2 YDEGEE. The sample here was CD4+ or CD8+ T cells sorted from blood, taken in a trial of the OX40 agonist ivuxolimab. V and J are TRBV5-8 and TRBJ2-6; the match to TRBD2 covers 9 bases. This clonotype was sampled from an adult with an advanced solid tumor such as melanoma, head and neck, liver or kidney cancer. The CDR3 sequence: CASRLAGRTGANVLTF. CDR3 in DNA: TGTGCCAGCAGGCTAGCGGGACGGACTGGGGCCAACGTCCTGACTTTC.